This T cell receptor (beta chain) was profiled in a study of blood T cell repertoires in COVID-19. Study background: In each case, the material was cDNA or gDNA derived from T cells, B-cell-depleted T cells, or PBMCs.

Participants had their cohort set by participant-reported clinical history. Clones were sequenced by immunoSEQ multiplex PCR, and TCRdb holds only the in-frame ones, with some missing. The profile shows under 250,000 clones, 70% to 90% of them singletons. CDR1 and CDR2 (germline): SGHDT, YYEEEE. The CDR3 sequence is 16 residues long. Unmatched junction bases numbered 7, after V lost 0 bases and J lost 2 bases. This clonotype was obtained from a man aged 30-40 years who had recovered from COVID-19. Sequences were obtained from PBMCs or T cells enriched from blood (not recorded which). The rearrangement uses TRBV5-6 and TRBJ1-2; 7 positions agree with TRBD1. The CDR3 region has the DNA TGTGCCAGCAGCTTGGATACCGGGACAGCGAACTATGGCTACACCTTC. Protein sequence: CASSLDTGTANYGYTF.